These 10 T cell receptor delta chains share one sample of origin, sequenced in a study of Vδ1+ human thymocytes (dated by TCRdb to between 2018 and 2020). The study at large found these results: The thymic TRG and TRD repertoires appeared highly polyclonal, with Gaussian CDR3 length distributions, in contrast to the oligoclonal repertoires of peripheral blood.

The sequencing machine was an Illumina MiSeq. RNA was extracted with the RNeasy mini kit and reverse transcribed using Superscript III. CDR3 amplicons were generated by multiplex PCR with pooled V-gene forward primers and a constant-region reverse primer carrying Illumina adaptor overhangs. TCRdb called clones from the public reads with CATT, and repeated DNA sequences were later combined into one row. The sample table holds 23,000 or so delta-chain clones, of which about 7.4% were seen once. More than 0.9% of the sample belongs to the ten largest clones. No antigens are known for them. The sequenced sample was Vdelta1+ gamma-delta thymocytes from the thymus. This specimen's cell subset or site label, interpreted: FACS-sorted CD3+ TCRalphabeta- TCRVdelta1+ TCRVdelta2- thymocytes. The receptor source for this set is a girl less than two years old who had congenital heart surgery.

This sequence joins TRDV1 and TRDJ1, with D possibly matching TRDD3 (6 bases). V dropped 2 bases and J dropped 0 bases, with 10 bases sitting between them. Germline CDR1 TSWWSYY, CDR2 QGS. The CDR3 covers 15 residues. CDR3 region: CALGEWGSHTDKLIF. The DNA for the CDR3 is TGTGCTCTTGGGGAATGGGGGTCCCACACCGATAAACTCATCTTT.

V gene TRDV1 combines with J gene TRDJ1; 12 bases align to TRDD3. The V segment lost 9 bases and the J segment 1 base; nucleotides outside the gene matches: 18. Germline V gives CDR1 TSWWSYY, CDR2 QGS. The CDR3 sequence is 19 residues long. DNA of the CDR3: TGTGCTCTGGACTTGGACCCTACTGGGGGATACCGATTCACCGATAAACTCATCTTT. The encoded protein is CALDLDPTGGYRFTDKLIF.

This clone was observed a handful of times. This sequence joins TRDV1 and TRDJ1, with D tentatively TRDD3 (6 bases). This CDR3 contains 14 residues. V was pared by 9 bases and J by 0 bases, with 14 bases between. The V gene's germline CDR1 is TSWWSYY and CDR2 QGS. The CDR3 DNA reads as TGTGCTCTGGGTGGGGGGTTTTACACCGATAAACTCATCTTT. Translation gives CALGGGFYTDKLIF.

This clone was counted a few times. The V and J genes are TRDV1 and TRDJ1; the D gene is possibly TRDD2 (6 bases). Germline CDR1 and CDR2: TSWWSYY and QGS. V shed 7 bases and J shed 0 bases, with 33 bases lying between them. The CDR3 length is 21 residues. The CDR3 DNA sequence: TGTGCTCTTGTAGTTCCGATCCCCGCTCCTTTCCCTTCCCTGAACACCGATAAACTCATCTTT. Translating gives CALVVPIPAPFPSLNTDKLIF.

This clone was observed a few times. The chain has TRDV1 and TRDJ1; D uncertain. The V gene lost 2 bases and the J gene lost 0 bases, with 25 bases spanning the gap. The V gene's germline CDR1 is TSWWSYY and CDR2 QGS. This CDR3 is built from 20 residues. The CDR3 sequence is CALGESAAVLFQPYTDKLIF. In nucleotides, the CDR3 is TGTGCTCTTGGGGAAAGTGCAGCGGTACTGTTTCAACCGTACACCGATAAACTCATCTTT.

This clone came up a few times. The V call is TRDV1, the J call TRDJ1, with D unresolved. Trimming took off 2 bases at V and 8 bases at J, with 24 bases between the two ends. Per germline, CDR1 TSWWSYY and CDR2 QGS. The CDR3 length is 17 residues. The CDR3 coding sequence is TGTGCTCTTGGGGAAACAGCCTCCCTAACTGCCCTATCAAAACTCATCTTT. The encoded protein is CALGETASLTALSKLIF.

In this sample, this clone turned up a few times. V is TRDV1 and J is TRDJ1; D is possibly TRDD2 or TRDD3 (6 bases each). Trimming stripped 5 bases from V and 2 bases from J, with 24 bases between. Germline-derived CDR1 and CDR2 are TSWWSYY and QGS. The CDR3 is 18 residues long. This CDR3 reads CALGTPTSSGGLTDKLIF. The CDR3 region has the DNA TGTGCTCTTGGGACTCCCACTTCCTCAGGGGGACTGACCGATAAACTCATCTTT.

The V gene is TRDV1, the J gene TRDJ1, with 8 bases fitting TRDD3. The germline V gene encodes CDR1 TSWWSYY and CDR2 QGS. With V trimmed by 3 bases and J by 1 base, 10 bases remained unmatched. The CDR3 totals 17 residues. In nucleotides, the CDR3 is TGTGCTCTTGGGGACCTAAGGGGGATATCGGGCACCGATAAACTCATCTTT. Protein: CALGDLRGISGTDKLIF.

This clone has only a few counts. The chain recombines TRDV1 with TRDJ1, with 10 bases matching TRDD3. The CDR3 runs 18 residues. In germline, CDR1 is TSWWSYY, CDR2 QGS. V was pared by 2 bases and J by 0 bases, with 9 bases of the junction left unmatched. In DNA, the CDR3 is TGTGCTCTTGGGGAAGTACGCGGGGGATACGCGTACACCGATAAACTCATCTTT. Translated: CALGEVRGGYAYTDKLIF.

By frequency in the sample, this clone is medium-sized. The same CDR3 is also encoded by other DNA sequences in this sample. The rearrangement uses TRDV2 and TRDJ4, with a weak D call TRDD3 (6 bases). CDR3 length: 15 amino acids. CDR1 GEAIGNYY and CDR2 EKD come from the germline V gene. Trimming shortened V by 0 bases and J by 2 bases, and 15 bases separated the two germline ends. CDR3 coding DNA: TGTGCCTGTGACACCGTGGGGGTTACCAAGAGACCCCTGATCTTT. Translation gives CACDTVGVTKRPLIF.